This TCR beta chain was retrieved from a study of PD-1 blockade in classical Hodgkin lymphoma. Clones were read by immunoSEQ multiplex PCR, and TCRdb kept only the in-frame ones, dropping some. The sample gives about 53,000 clones, roughly 80% of which show up once; less than 20% is in the top ten. A note on this clone: Its specificity is unknown.

CDR1 is MNHNS, CDR2 SASEGT, per germline. CDR3 length: 11 residues. Trimming stripped 2 bases from V and 5 bases from J, with 4 bases between. General observations from the study: Complete responders' diversity at baseline resembled that of newly diagnosed patients. Individuals initiating nivolumab under 1 year after ASCT were excluded. Baseline TCR diversity was reportedly lower in newly diagnosed patients than healthy donors. By C4D1, diversity of CD4+ TCRs had risen significantly, whereas that of CD8+ TCRs had not.

The patients all showed relapse after autologous stem cell transplantation, while their brentuximab vedotin exposure varied. Material: peripheral blood mononuclear cells (PBMCs), obtained at baseline. This chain links TRBV6-1 with TRBJ2-7; D is undetermined. This TCR came from a human donor with classical Hodgkin lymphoma. CDR3 DNA: TGTGCCAGCAGTGAAAGGCACGAGCAGTACGTC. It is translated as CASSERHEQYV.